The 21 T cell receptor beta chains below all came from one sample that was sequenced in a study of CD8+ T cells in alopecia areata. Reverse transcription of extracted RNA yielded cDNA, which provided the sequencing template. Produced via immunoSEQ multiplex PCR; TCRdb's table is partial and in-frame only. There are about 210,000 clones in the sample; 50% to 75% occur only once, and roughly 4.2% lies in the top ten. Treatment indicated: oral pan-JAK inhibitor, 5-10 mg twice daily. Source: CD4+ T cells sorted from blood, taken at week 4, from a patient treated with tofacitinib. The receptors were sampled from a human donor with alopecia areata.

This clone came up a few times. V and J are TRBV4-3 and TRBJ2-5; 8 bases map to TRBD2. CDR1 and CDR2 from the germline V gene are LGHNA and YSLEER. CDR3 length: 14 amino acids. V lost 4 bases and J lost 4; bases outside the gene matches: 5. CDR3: CASSRGLAGETQYF. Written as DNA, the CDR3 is TGCGCCAGCAGCCGCGGACTAGCCGGAGAGACCCAGTACTTC.

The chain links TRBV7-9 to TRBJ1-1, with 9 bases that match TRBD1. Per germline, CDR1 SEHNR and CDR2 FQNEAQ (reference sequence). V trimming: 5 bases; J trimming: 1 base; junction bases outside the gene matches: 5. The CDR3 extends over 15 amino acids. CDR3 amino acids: CASSTGTGSNTEAFF. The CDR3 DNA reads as TGTGCCAGCAGCACCGGGACAGGGTCGAACACTGAAGCTTTCTTT.

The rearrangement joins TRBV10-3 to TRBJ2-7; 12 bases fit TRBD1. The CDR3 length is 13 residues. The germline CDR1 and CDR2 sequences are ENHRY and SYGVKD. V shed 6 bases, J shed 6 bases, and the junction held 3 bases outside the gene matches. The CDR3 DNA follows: TGTGCCATCAGAGGGACAGGGGGCCCCGAGCAGTACTTC. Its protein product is CAIRGTGGPEQYF.

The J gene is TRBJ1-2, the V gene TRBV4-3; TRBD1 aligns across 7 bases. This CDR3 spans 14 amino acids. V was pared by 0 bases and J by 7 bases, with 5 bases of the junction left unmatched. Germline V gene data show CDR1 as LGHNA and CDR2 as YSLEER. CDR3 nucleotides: TGCGCCAGCAGCCAAGAACAGGGGCCGGGTGGCTACACCTTC. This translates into CASSQEQGPGGYTF.

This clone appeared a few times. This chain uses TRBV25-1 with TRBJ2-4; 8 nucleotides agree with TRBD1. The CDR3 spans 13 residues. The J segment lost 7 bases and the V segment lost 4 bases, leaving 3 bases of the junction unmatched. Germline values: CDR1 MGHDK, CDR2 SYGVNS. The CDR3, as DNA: TGTGCCAGCAGTGTGACAGGGGCTAACATTCAGTACTTC. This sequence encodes CASSVTGANIQYF.

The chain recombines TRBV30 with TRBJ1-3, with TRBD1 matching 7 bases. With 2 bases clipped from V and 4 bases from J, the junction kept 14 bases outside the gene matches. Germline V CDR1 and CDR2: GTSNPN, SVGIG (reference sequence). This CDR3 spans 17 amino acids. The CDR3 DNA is TGTGCCTGGAGTCAACCGCTCCAGGGGGTGAAAGGAAACACCATATATTTT. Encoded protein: CAWSQPLQGVKGNTIYF.

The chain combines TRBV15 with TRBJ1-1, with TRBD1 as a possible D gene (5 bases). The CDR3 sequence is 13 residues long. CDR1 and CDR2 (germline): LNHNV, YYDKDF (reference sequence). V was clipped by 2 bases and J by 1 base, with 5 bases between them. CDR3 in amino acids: CATSRQGNTEAFF. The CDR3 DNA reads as TGTGCCACCAGCAGACAGGGGAACACTGAAGCTTTCTTT.

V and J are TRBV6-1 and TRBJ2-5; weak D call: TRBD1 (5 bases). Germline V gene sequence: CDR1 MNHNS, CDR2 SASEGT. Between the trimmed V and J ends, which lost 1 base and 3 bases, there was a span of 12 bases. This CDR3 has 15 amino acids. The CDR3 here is CASSEVAGQKETQYF. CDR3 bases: TGTGCCAGCAGTGAAGTGGCAGGGCAGAAAGAGACCCAGTACTTC.

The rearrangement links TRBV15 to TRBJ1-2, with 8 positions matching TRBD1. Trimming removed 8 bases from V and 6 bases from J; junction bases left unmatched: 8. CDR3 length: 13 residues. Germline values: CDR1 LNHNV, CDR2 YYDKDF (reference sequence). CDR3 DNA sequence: TGTGCCACCCACAGGACAGGGAGGGATGGCTACACCTTC. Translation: CATHRTGRDGYTF.

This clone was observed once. This chain's CDR3 is CAWSAGARRTF. For the CDR3, the DNA is TGTGCCTGGAGTGCTGGGGCACGGCGCACCTTC. The chain links TRBV30 to TRBJ1-2, with D tentatively TRBD1 (5 bases). Germline values: CDR1 GTSNPN, CDR2 SVGIG (reference sequence). This CDR3 spans 11 amino acids. V was clipped by 1 base and J by 13 bases, with 13 bases between them.

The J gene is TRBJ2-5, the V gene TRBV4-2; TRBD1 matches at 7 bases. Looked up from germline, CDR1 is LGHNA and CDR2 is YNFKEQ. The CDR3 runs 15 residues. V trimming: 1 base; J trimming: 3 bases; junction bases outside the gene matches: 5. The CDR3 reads CASSQVAQGKETQYF. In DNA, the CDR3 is TGTGCCAGCAGCCAAGTTGCACAGGGGAAAGAGACCCAGTACTTC.

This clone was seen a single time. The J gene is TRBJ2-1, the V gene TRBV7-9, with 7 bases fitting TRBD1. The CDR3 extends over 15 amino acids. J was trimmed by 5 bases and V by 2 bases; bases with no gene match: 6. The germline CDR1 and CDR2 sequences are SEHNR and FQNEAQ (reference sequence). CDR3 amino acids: CASSLSGQSHNEQFF. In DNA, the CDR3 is TGTGCCAGCAGCTTATCGGGACAGAGCCACAATGAGCAGTTCTTC.

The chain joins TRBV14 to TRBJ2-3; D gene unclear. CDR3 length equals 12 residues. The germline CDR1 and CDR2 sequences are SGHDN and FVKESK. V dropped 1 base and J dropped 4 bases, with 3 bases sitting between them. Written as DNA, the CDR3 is TGTGCCAGCAGCCAAGGCTCAGATACGCAGTATTTT. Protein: CASSQGSDTQYF.

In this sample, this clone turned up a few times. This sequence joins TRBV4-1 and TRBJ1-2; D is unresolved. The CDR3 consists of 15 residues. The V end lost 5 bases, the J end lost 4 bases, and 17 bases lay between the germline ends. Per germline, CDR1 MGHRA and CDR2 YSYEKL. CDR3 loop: CASSLTRGRGYGYTF. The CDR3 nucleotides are TGCGCCAGCAGCTTGACCCGTGGGCGCGGCTATGGCTACACCTTC.

CDR3 protein: CASSRGAQDGYTF. The CDR3 nucleotides are TGTGCCAGCTCACGGGGGGCGCAGGACGGCTACACCTTC. The chain has TRBV18 and TRBJ1-2; possibly TRBD1 for D (6 bases). Trimming stripped 4 bases from V and 8 bases from J, with 14 bases between. The CDR3 has 13 residues. Germline V gene sequence: CDR1 KGHSH, CDR2 LQKENI.

CDR3 DNA sequence: TGTGCCAGCACACGACAGGGCGGCTACACCTTC. This translates into CASTRQGGYTF. The chain is built from TRBV5-6 and TRBJ1-2, with TRBD1 identical over 7 bases. The CDR3 runs to 11 residues. Germline assignment: CDR1 SGHDT and CDR2 YYEEEE. The junction had 4 bases not matched to a gene; V was cut back by 6 bases and J by 8 bases. The complete variable domain, with remaining parts taken from reference TRBV5-6 and TRBJ1-2, reads DAGVTQSPTHLIKTRGQQVTLRCSPKSGHDTVSWYQQALGQGPQFIFQYYEEEERQRGNFPDRFSGHQFPNYSSELNVNALLLGDSALYLCASTRQGGYTFGSGTRLTVV.

CDR3 bases: TGTGCCAGCAGGCGGACAGGGCTCCACTTT. It encodes CASRRTGLHF. The chain joins TRBV2 to TRBJ1-6, with 8 bases that match TRBD1. Unmatched junction bases numbered 2, after V lost 6 bases and J lost 16 bases. The CDR3 length is 10 residues. Germline CDR1 is SNHLY and CDR2 is FYNNEI.

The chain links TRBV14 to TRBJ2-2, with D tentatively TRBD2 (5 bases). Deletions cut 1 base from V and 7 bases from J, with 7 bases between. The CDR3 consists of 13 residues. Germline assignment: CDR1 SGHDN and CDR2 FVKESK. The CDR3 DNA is TGTGCCAGCAGCCAAGTAGGGAGCGGGGAGCTGTTTTTT. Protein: CASSQVGSGELFF.

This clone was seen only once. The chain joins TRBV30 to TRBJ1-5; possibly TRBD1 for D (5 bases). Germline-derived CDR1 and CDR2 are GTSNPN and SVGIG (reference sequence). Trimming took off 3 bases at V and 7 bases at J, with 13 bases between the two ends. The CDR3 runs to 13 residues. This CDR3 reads CAWSVGDDQPQHF. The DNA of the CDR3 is TGTGCCTGGAGCGTGGGGGATGACCAGCCCCAGCATTTT.

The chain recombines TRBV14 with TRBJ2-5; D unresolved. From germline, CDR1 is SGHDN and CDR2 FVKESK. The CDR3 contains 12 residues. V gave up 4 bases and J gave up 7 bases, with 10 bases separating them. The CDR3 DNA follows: TGTGCCAGCAGCCTCCTAGGAACGACCCAGTACTTC. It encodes CASSLLGTTQYF.

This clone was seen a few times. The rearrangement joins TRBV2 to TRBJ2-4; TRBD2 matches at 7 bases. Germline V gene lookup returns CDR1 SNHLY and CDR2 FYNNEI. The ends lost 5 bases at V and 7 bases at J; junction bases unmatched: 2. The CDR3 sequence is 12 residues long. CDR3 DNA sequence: TGTGCCAGCAGTACCGGGAGGAACATTCAGTACTTC. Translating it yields CASSTGRNIQYF.